This is a list of T cell receptor beta chains from one sample in a study of vaccination effects on CD4 cells after COVID-19. No antigen has been assigned to these receptors. Measured with immunoSEQ multiplex PCR; TCRdb has only the in-frame clones, and not every one. The sample holds about 60,000 clones; 80% to 90% are singletons and the top ten take 2% to 2.5%. The material sequenced was CD4+ T cells from PBMCs cultured with HCoV-229E spike peptides, taken before COVID-19 vaccination. Receptors originate from a human donor who received a COVID-19 vaccine. Both conserved end residues are part of each CDR3. Each record gives: CDR3 DNA, CDR3 protein, V gene, clone size, J gene, D gene. A D gene is named only where the DNA matches it firmly. Clone sizes are given selectively: once, few, many, or a class where the clone is expanded.

TGTGCCACCAGTGATTTGTTGACAGGCGCCAATCAGCCCCAGCATTTT CATSDLLTGANQPQHF TRBV24-1 . TRBJ1-5 .
TGTGCCAGCAGCTTCCAAGGACAGGCAAACACCATATATTTT CASSFQGQANTIYF TRBV9 . TRBJ1-3 TRBD1
TGTGCCAGCAGCTGGTGGGAACAAGAGACCCAGTACTTC CASSWWEQETQYF TRBV2 . TRBJ2-5 .
TGTGCCAGCAGCTTCACCAGCGGGGGGGCGGAGACCCAGTACTTC CASSFTSGGAETQYF TRBV7-3 . TRBJ2-5 TRBD2
TGTGCCAGCAGTCCAGAGTATAGCAATCAGCCCCAGCATTTT CASSPEYSNQPQHF TRBV2 . TRBJ1-5 .
TGTGCCAGCAGGTCTACAGGGGGCTACACCTTC CASRSTGGYTF TRBV28 once TRBJ1-2 .
TGTGCCAGCAGCTTAGGGACAGATATTGGGAATCAGCCCCAGCATTTT CASSLGTDIGNQPQHF TRBV7-8 . TRBJ1-5 .
TGTGCCAGCAGGGGGTATGGAGAGACCCAGTACTTC CASRGYGETQYF TRBV12-3/TRBV12-4 . TRBJ2-5 .
TGTGCCAGCAGGTCACAGGATTTCTATGGCTACACCTTC CASRSQDFYGYTF TRBV6-5 . TRBJ1-2 .
TGCAGCGTTTTAGGTCTGACTGAAGCTTTCTTT CSVLGLTEAFF TRBV29-1 few TRBJ1-1 .
TGTGCCTCCCAGGGAGGGTCCTATAATTCACCCCTCCACTTT CASQGGSYNSPLHF TRBV30 . TRBJ1-6 .